This TCR beta chain derives from a study of cytomegalovirus exposure and HLA in healthy donors. Germline V gene data show CDR1 as MNHEY and CDR2 as SMNVEV (reference sequence). The CDR3 is 16 residues long. With V trimmed by 5 bases and J by 7 bases, 15 bases remained unmatched. The PCR had 60 Vbeta and 13 Jbeta primers. Sequenced by immunoSEQ multiplex PCR; TCRdb stores in-frame clones only, minus some. The sample lists around 180,000 clones, 79% seen once, with roughly 0.64% in the top ten. This sequence joins TRBV27 and TRBJ1-2; 8 nucleotides agree with TRBD1. Material for sequencing was PBMCs. The sequence came from a woman in her thirties or forties in good health and CMV-seronegative. CDR3 residues: CASSPHSGQGGGGYTF. CDR3 in DNA: TGTGCCAGCAGTCCCCACTCCGGACAGGGAGGGGGTGGCTACACCTTC.